This T cell receptor (beta chain) emerged from a study of siplizumab effects on memory and regulatory T cells. This CDR3 has 15 residues. The V gene's germline CDR1 is MNHEY and CDR2 SMNVEV (reference sequence). Losses at the gene ends were 4 bases for V and 3 bases for J; bases not matched to a gene: 8. Study-wide results and limits: Significantly reduced by siplizumab was the cumulative frequency of alloreactive sequences, namely those traceable to unstimulated CD4+ memory cells. The suppressive capacity of proliferating Tregs from siplizumab cultures remained unconfirmed. Apparently more diverse than memory cells, naive T cells also seemed major alloresponse contributors. Neither a naive nor a memory phenotype was assignable to roughly 80-96% of proliferating CD4+ or CD8+ clones.

On this clone itself: The target antigen is unknown.

The protocol was immunoSEQ multiplex PCR, while the TCRdb copy is restricted to in-frame clones and leaves out a portion. The repertoire has just over 50,000 clones, under 98% of them found once; the top ten carry under 0.7%. This sequence was found in a human donor in good health. The chain uses TRBV27 and TRBJ2-7; 8 nucleotides line up with TRBD1. The sequencing sample was made of naive CD4+ T cells sorted from blood. CDR3: CASSYGTGRIYEQYF. CDR3 nucleotide sequence: TGTGCCAGCAGTTACGGGACAGGAAGAATCTACGAGCAGTACTTC.